This TCR beta chain came from a study of blood T cell repertoires in COVID-19. The repertoire was sequenced with immunoSEQ multiplex PCR; TCRdb's copy has only in-frame clones and lacks some. The table has some 50,000 clones, roughly 84% seen once. The CDR3 covers 14 residues. V gave up 3 bases and J gave up 5 bases, with 13 bases separating them. Germline loops: CDR1 LNHDA, CDR2 SQIVND (reference sequence). V gene TRBV19 combines with J gene TRBJ1-1; the D gene is possibly TRBD1 (5 bases). The source material was peripheral blood. The clonotype originates from a man aged 50 or older with active COVID-19. The CDR3 region has the DNA TGTGCCAGTAGTATCCCGGCAGGGTCGACTGAAGCTTTCTTT. Translating gives CASSIPAGSTEAFF.